This TCR beta chain was identified during a study of shared clonotypes between healthy human individuals. The overall study: Ranging from 18 to 49 in age, donors were two women and a few men. Donors had three CD4 naive, three CD4 memory, two CD8 naive and one CD8 memory plate apiece. The study's findings and limits: When compared with the clonotypes that were shared by all four sorted-subset donors, the non-shared clonotypes turned out to have lower generation probabilities.

Generated by immunoSEQ multiplex PCR, the TCRdb table keeps only in-frame clones and is missing some. This table has millions of clones, 93% appearing once. V was pared by 1 base and J by 5 bases, with 6 bases between. Germline lookup yields CDR1 SGHAT and CDR2 FQNNGV. The CDR3 loop spans 13 amino acids. Notes on this clone: What it binds is unknown. In the same sample, other DNA sequences code for this CDR3.

Donation came from healthy HIV-negative adults that had no recent acute infections or vaccinations. The sample was naive CD4+ T cells from PBMCs. Described subset: CD45RA+ positively selected. The rearrangement joins TRBV11-2 to TRBJ2-1, with D unclear. This sequence originates from a man younger than 35 in good health. Some clones in this sample may be carry-over from other donors' samples. CDR3 in amino acids: CASSLGRHNEQFF. DNA of the CDR3: TGTGCCAGCAGCTTAGGCAGGCACAATGAGCAGTTCTTC.